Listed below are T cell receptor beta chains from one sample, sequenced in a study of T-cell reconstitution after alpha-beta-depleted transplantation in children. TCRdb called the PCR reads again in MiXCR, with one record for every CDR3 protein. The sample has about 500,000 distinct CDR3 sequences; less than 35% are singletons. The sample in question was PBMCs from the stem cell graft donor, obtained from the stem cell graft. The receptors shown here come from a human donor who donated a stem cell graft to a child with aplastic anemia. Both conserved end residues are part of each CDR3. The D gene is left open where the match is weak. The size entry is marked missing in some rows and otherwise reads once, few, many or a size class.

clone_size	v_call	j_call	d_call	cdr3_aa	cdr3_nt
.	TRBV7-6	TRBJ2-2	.	CAGATDTGELFF	TGTGCCGGAGCGACCGACACCGGGGAGCTGTTTTTT
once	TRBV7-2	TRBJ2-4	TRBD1	CASSSGQGSKDF	TGTGCCAGCAGCTCTGGACAGGGTTCCAAGGACTTC
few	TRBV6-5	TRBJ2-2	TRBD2	CASSYSPLLAANTGELFF	TGTGCCAGCAGTTACTCCCCTTTACTAGCGGCAAACACCGGGGAGCTGTTTTTT
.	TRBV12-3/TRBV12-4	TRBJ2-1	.	CASSFWGSGGYSYNQQFF	TGTGCCAGCAGTTTTTGGGGGAGTGGGGGTTACTCCTACAATCAGCAGTTCTTC
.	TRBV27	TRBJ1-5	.	CASSSWVGGNQPQHF	TGTGCCAGCAGTTCTTGGGTGGGTGGCAATCAGCCCCAGCATTTT
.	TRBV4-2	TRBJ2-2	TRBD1	CASSQESRGFSGELFF	TGTGCCAGCAGCCAGGAGAGCAGGGGGTTCTCCGGGGAGCTGTTTTTT
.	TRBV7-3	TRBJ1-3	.	CASSEYFGNTIYF	TGTGCCAGCAGCGAGTATTTTGGAAACACCATATATTTT
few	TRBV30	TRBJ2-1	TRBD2	CAWGRTSGISNEQFF	TGTGCCTGGGGACGAACTAGCGGGATATCGAATGAGCAGTTCTTC
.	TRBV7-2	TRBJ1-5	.	CASSLGFGGQSNQPQHF	TGTGCCAGCAGCTTAGGTTTCGGGGGGCAGAGCAATCAGCCCCAGCATTTT
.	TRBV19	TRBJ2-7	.	CASSIAGVEYEQYF	TGTGCCAGTAGTATAGCCGGCGTAGAGTACGAGCAGTACTTC
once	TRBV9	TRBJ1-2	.	CASSTRPYGYTF	TGTGCCAGCAGCACCCGACCCTATGGCTACACCTTC
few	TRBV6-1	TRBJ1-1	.	CASRRSQGNTEAFF	TGTGCCAGCAGACGCTCCCAGGGGAACACTGAAGCTTTCTTT
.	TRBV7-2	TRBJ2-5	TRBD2	CASSLDLAGKTQYF	TGTGCCAGCAGCTTAGATCTAGCGGGAAAGACCCAGTACTTC
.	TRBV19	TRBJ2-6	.	CASSIGQNSGANVLTF	TGTGCCAGTAGTATCGGACAGAACTCTGGGGCCAACGTCCTGACTTTC
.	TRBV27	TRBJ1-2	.	CASSPASGGYTF	TGTGCCAGCAGCCCTGCGTCCGGGGGCTACACCTTC
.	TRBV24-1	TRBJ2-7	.	CATIDRMSYEQYF	TGTGCCACCATAGACAGGATGAGCTACGAGCAGTACTTC
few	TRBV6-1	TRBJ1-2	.	CASSFRTATNYGYTF	TGTGCCAGCAGCTTTCGGACAGCAACTAACTATGGCTACACCTTC
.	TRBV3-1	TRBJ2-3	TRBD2	CASSQIAGVPDTQYF	TGTGCCAGCAGCCAAATAGCGGGAGTCCCAGATACGCAGTATTTT
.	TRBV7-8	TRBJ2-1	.	CASSFDHYYNEQFF	TGTGCCAGCAGCTTCGACCATTACTACAATGAGCAGTTCTTC
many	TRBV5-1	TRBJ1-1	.	CASSLLGGTEAFF	TGTGCCAGCAGTTTATTGGGGGGCACTGAAGCTTTCTTT
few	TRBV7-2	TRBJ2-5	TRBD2	CASGGSGGTQYF	TGTGCCAGCGGAGGGTCGGGGGGGACCCAGTACTTC
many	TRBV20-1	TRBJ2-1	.	CSAAPSYNEQFF	TGCAGTGCTGCCCCCTCCTACAATGAGCAGTTCTTC
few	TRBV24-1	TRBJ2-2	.	CATSEGQNTGELFF	TGTGCCACCAGTGAAGGTCAGAACACCGGGGAGCTGTTTTTT
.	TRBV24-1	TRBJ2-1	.	CATSDYEEKYNEQFF	TGTGCCACCAGTGATTACGAGGAGAAGTACAATGAGCAGTTCTTC
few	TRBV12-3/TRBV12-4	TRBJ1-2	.	CASSLAGTRYGYTF	TGTGCCAGCAGTTTAGCGGGGACCAGATATGGCTACACCTTC
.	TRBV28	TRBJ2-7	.	CASSFSTTGNEQYF	TGTGCCAGCAGTTTCTCCACTACCGGGAACGAGCAGTACTTC
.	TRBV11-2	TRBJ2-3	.	CASSLGASGQRGTQYF	TGTGCCAGCAGCTTAGGGGCCAGCGGGCAACGAGGTACGCAGTATTTT
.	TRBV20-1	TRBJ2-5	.	CSAPRGVETQYF	TGCAGTGCCCCCCGAGGGGTAGAGACCCAGTACTTC
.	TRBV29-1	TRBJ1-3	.	CSVVGLGAGNTIYF	TGCAGCGTTGTGGGGCTGGGGGCTGGAAACACCATATATTTT
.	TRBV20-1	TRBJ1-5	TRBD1	CSARDGTDQPQHF	TGCAGTGCTAGAGACGGGACAGATCAGCCCCAGCATTTT
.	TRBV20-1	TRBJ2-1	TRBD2	CSARGLADYNEEFF	TGCAGTGCTAGAGGACTAGCGGACTACAATGAGGAGTTCTTC
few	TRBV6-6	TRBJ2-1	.	CASSSGLIGQFF	TGTGCCAGCAGCTCGGGGCTTATCGGGCAGTTCTTC
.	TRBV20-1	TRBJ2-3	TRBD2	CSASGTSGLGLTDTQYF	TGCAGTGCTAGCGGGACTAGCGGTTTAGGATTAACAGATACGCAGTATTTT
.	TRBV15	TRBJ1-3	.	CATSRDLAPSSGNTIYF	TGTGCCACCAGCAGAGATCTCGCACCCAGCTCTGGAAACACCATATATTTT